This T cell receptor (beta chain) comes out of a study of T cells of healthy individuals. One entry per CDR3 protein results from TCRdb running MiXCR on the 5' RACE reads. The sample lists approximately 100,000 distinct CDR3 sequences, 15% to 20% occurring once. Germline V gives CDR1 DFQATT, CDR2 SNEGSKA (reference sequence). The CDR3 length is 18 residues. V gave up 0 bases and J gave up 2 bases; unmatched junction bases: 14. This clonotype was detected only a few times. The V call is TRBV20-1, the J call TRBJ2-7; 9 positions agree with TRBD2. The receptor was isolated from a human donor in good health. CDR3 protein: CSARDGGGLAGSPYEQYF. Written as DNA, the CDR3 is TGCAGTGCTAGAGACGGGGGGGGCCTAGCGGGATCGCCCTACGAGCAGTACTTC.